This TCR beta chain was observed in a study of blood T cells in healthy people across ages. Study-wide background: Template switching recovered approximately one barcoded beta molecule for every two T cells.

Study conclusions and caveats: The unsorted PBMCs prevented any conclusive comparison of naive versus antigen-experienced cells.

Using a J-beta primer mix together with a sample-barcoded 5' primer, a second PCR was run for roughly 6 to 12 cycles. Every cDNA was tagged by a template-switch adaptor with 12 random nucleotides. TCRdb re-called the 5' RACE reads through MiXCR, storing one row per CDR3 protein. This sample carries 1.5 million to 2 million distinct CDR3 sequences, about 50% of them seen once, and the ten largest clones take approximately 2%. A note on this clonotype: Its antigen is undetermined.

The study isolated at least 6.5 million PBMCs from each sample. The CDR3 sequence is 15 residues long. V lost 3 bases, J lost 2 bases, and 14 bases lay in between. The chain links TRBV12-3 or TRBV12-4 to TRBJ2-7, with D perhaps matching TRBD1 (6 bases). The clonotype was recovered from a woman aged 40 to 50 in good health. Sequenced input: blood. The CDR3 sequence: CASSLGRGLTYEQYF. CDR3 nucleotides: TGTGCCAGCAGTTTGGGCAGGGGCTTGACCTACGAGCAGTACTTC.